This T cell receptor (beta chain) was identified during a study of T-cell memory formation after mild COVID-19 (dated by TCRdb to about 2021). About the full investigation: TCR sequence clusters from the two donors were found to be largely donor specific. Two young, previously healthy adult volunteers, one female and one male, were included in the cohort. Longitudinal TCRalpha and TCRbeta repertoire sequencing tracked T-cell clones expanding and contracting after mild COVID-19 in two donors. Overall results and qualifications from the work: The second-wave clones that peaked on day 37 were not confirmed to be SARS-CoV-2 specific. Contracting CD4+ clones were located mainly in the CM and EM memory subsets, whereas CD8+ clones were found to be enriched in EMRA. Balanced CD4/CD8 phenotypes were observed for clones contracting from day 15 to 85, whereas a bias towards CD4+ was observed for a second wave of clones expanding from day 15 to 37. Some responding clones were detected in pre-infection memory, which suggested that pre-existing cross-reactive memory T cells had joined the SARS-CoV-2 response. Only a couple of mild cases were covered by the study, and larger cohorts that include severe cases with pre-infection samples were considered necessary.

Sequenced using an Illumina NovaSeq 6000. TCRalpha and TCRbeta cDNA libraries were constructed by 5'RACE with constant-segment primers, with sample barcodes and unique molecular identifiers being introduced. Trizol reagent was used to extract RNA from every sample. The libraries were amplified in two PCR steps, and the second step added a second sample barcode and Illumina TruSeq adapters. Sequencing of the libraries was done on an Illumina NovaSeq, producing 2 x 150 bp paired-end reads. The study's own analysis went as follows. Demultiplexing of reads and collapsing into UMI-guided consensus sequences were performed with migec v1.2.7. Using mixcr v2.1.11, UMI consensuses were aligned to TRA and TRB V and J templates and then assembled into clonotypes. Clonotypes were classified as expanded or contracted when called significant by both edgeR and NoisET, with noise models trained on biological replicates. For edgeR calls, the cutoffs were a false discovery rate-adjusted p below 0.01 and a log2 fold-change threshold of 1. As an exploratory analysis of dynamics, max-normalized trajectories of the 1000 most abundant clonotypes were examined by PCA with hierarchical clustering. Each responding clone was given a CD4 or CD8 phenotype based on the CD4+ and CD8+ repertoires, which had been sequenced separately. The raw public reads went through TCRdb reprocessing: fastp at Q25, MiXCR clone calling, in-frame beta chains kept. Every distinct CDR3 protein forms one entry, paired with its most common genes and DNA. The authors' filters were not applied to this entry. In all, the sample holds over 300,000 distinct CDR3 sequences, and approximately 22% of those were seen once. The ten largest account for around 23% of the sample.

This clonotype occurred a few times. Its specific antigen is unknown. No much larger clone exists at a distance of one base, and base qualities are not known. The germline V gene encodes CDR1 SGHTA and CDR2 FQGNSA. Taken from cysteine to phenylalanine, the CDR3 has 13 residues. CDR3 DNA only is kept here, 39 bases in frame from base 1. V is shortened by 4 bases, J by 11 bases, and the region joining them spans 17 bases. Ficoll-Paque density gradient centrifugation was used to isolate PBMCs. Material: PBMCs or a T cell subset sorted from them (not recorded which). This TCR was sampled from a young man who had mild COVID-19 (a few samples of this study predate the infection). The sample titles of this study are shuffled in the database, so cell type and time point are left out; the donor was told from shared clones. The receptor chain draws on TRBV7-2 and TRBJ1-1, with TRBD1 perhaps the D gene, on 6 matching bases. The CDR3 protein is CASSSDRLDRAFF. The sequenced DNA is TGTGCCAGCAGCTCCGACAGGTTGGATAGGGCTTTCTTT. With the rest looked up from the reference TRBV7-2 and TRBJ1-1 genes rather than sequenced, the full variable domain is GAGVSQSPSNKVTEKGKDVELRCDPISGHTALYWYRQSLGQGLEFLIYFQGNSAPDKSGLPSDRFSAERTGGSVSTLTIQRTQQEDSAVYLCASSSDRLDRAFFGQGTRLTVV.